This T cell receptor beta chain stems from a study of blood T cell repertoires in COVID-19. Study-level information: COVID-19 samples from acute and convalescent phases originated in the United States, Italy and Spain. Sample material is recorded as cDNA or gDNA derived from T cells, B-cell-depleted T cells, or PBMCs.

The germline gives CDR1 LGHNA, CDR2 YSLEER. The CDR3 covers 14 residues. V gave up 3 bases and J gave up 2 bases, with 11 bases separating them. Authors' data handling: Estimation of nucleated cell counts relied on the amplification of reference gene primers. Clones were read by immunoSEQ multiplex PCR, and TCRdb kept only the in-frame ones, dropping some. V, J and clone size are those of that table, while D and trimming were read from the DNA. The data contain hundreds of thousands of clones, around nine tenths of them singletons. The sequenced material came from peripheral blood. The chain uses TRBV4-3 and TRBJ2-7; TRBD1 might be the D (6 bases). This TCR was recovered from an elderly man with acute or convalescent COVID-19. In DNA form, the CDR3 reads TGCGCCAGCAGCCAGGAGACAGGCACCTACGAGCAGTACTTC. This translates into CASSQETGTYEQYF.